The entry below gives a single T cell receptor beta chain sequence along with its context. Its antigen is as yet unknown. Mismatch with germline at one junction end may stem from a read error. The entry originates in a study of T cells in Graves' hyperthyroidism and ophthalmopathy. Background on the study: Peripheral blood was collected at initial diagnosis, before any treatment. Study results and caveats: Ophthalmopathy was told apart from stable hyperthyroidism by a 13 V-J model.

Clinicians diagnosed patients from clinical symptoms, serum thyroxine and TRAb, thyroid ultrasound and orbital computed tomography. Isolation of PBMCs was performed on around 9.4 ml fresh peripheral blood. The CDR3 regions of TCR beta were amplified from RNA transcripts. In the first-round RT-PCR of the TCR CDR3, the HTBI primer set was used. TCRdb reanalysed the multiplex PCR reads using MiXCR and keeps one entry per CDR3 protein. The sample shows hundreds of thousands of distinct CDR3 sequences, 14% of them seen only once. Germline CDR1 reads MDHEN; CDR2 reads SYDVKM. CDR3 length: 14 residues. V gene TRBV28 combines with J gene TRBJ2-1; unclear D gene. Sequenced sample: blood. The sequence came from a woman aged 45-65 years with Graves' ophthalmopathy. CDR3 coding DNA: TGTGCCAGCAGTTCGACAAGCTCCTACAATGAGCAGTCCTTC. It codes for CASSSTSSYNEQSF. Filled out from reference TRBV28 and TRBJ2-1, the complete variable domain reads DVKVTQSSRYLVKRTGEKVFLECVQDMDHENMFWYRQDPGLGLRLIYFSYDVKMKEKGDIPEGYSVSREKKERFSLILESASTNQTSMYLCASSSTSSYNEQSFGPGTRLTVL.